Listed below are T cell receptor beta chains from one sample, sequenced in a study of radiotherapy plus CTLA-4 blockade in lung cancer. The data were produced by immunoSEQ multiplex PCR, yet TCRdb's version contains in-frame clones alone and is incomplete. The table lists 45,000 or so clones, roughly 73% of them singletons. Material: peripheral blood, obtained from a patient treated with radiotherapy plus ipilimumab. The receptors originated from a human donor with non-small cell lung cancer who had a complete response to radiotherapy plus ipilimumab. Each CDR3 is given with its conserved first and last residue. Expanded clones get a size class; other rows say once, few or many, or leave the size out.

v_gene	abundance	CDR3aa
TRBV9	NA	CASSRQANSPLHF
TRBV7-9	NA	CASRQTGEDTGELFF
TRBV5-4	NA	CASSPGQWADTIYF
TRBV7-3	NA	CASSVRGLSTDTQYF
TRBV28	NA	CASRGVGDRGMYEQYF
TRBV5-1	NA	CASSLGKGGEETQYF
TRBV5-5	NA	CASSLSLTSGLYGYTF
TRBV7-2	NA	CASSSSGGYEQYF
TRBV7-6	once	CASSPRGTTADYGYTF
TRBV5-1	NA	CATQGADEKLFF
TRBV5-1	NA	CASSLGAGDEKLFF
TRBV18	NA	CASSVTGTGVNNEQFF
TRBV19	NA	CASSIQGSSGRFSYEQYF
TRBV2	NA	CASSGQRLTYNEQFF
TRBV7-3	NA	CASSQGTTTGELFF
TRBV10-2	few	CASSQQQGASNQPQHF
TRBV6-1	NA	CASSEIPGPYGYTF
TRBV19	NA	CANLGGKTGELFF
TRBV6-5	NA	CASNTLWQGHEQYF
TRBV18	NA	CASSPSPSRGSEQYF
TRBV7-8	NA	CASSFGTSGYNEQFF
TRBV4-3	few	CASSLRLEEGEGYGYTF
TRBV11-2	NA	CASSRTGSTDTQYF
TRBV18	NA	CASSPGTGVGYTF
TRBV6-1	few	CASSERSSMRQFF
TRBV7-9	NA	CASSSTYGQGSVYGYTF
TRBV10-3	NA	CAISGTSGTDTQYF
TRBV6-6	once	CASSFQGPAYTEAFF
TRBV11-2	NA	CASSLVGRAGYTEAFF
TRBV5-1	NA	CASSLRSGQGNEKLFF
TRBV5-1	NA	CASSLVGGENSPLHF
TRBV19	NA	CASSRDRGSYEQYF
TRBV6-5	NA	CASSYDSSNEQFF
TRBV28	once	CASSSDTGGETQYF
TRBV6-5	NA	CASSLGLAGADTQYF
TRBV6-1	NA	CASSPPVNTEAFF
TRBV7-9	medium-sized	CASSLGGQISGSCHF
TRBV5-1	few	CASSSETGRGEQYF
TRBV18	NA	CASSPGDTPYYEQYF
TRBV18	few	CASSPRTGALVKETQYF
TRBV7-9	NA	CASSLALVVVTGAHFEAFF
TRBV19	NA	CASSPGTGIPMNTEAFF
TRBV7-2	once	CASGTGTAVGTEAFF